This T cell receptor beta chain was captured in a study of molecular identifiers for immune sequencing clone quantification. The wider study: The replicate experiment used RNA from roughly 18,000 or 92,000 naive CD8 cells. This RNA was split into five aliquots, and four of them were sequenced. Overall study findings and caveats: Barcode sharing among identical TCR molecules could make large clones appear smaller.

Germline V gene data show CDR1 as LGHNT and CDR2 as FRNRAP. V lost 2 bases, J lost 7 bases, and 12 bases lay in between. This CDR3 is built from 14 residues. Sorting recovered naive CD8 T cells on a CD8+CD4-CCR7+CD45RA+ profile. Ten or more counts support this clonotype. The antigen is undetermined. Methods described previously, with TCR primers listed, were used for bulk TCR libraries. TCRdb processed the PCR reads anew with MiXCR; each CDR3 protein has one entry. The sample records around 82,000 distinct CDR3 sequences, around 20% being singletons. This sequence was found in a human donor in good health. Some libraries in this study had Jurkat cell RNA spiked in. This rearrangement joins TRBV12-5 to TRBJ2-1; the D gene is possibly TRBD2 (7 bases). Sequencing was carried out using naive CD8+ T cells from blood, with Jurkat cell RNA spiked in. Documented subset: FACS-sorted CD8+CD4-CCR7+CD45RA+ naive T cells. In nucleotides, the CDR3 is TGTGCTAGTGGTTTGTCGGGGGGCTCAAATGAGCAGTTCTTC. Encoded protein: CASGLSGGSNEQFF.